The 24 T cell receptor beta chains presented below share a single source sample, sequenced in a study of blood T cell repertoires in COVID-19. Repertoires were generated with immunoSEQ multiplex PCR, while TCRdb's copy carries only in-frame clones and drops some. The sample shows some 300,000 clones, around 91% of them seen only once. Sequencing input: PBMCs or T cells enriched from blood (not recorded which). The receptors were sampled from a woman aged 40 to 55 who had recovered from COVID-19.

V and J are TRBV6-5 and TRBJ1-2; TRBD1 agrees at 7 bases. This CDR3 is built from 13 residues. Germline V CDR1 and CDR2: MNHEY, SVGAGI. The J segment lost 6 bases and the V segment lost 5 bases, leaving 6 bases of the junction unmatched. This CDR3 reads CASSPPTGDGYTF. Written as DNA, the CDR3 is TGTGCCAGCAGTCCTCCCACAGGGGATGGCTACACCTTC.

V is TRBV9 and J is TRBJ2-2, with D possibly TRBD2 on 6 matching bases. The V and J ends lost 3 bases and 5 bases respectively, with 8 bases between them. Germline V gene sequence: CDR1 SGDLS, CDR2 YYNGEE. The CDR3 is 13 amino acids. The CDR3: CASSAAGTGELFF. CDR3 DNA sequence: TGTGCCAGCAGCGCCGCGGGGACCGGGGAGCTGTTTTTT.

The V gene is TRBV7-9, the J gene TRBJ1-6; TRBD1 matches 9 bases. Germline trimming cut 5 bases from V and 7 bases from J; bases unmatched to any gene: 6. CDR1 SEHNR and CDR2 FQNEAQ come from the germline V gene (reference sequence). The CDR3 length is 15 residues. In DNA, the CDR3 is TGTGCCAGCAGCGAAACAGGGGGCCGGAATTCACCCCTCCACTTT. It encodes CASSETGGRNSPLHF.

The gene calls are TRBV3-1 (or the pseudogene TRBV3-2) and TRBJ2-1; 8 nucleotides line up with TRBD2. Germline CDR1 and CDR2: LGHDT and YNNKEL (reference sequence). The CDR3 is made up of 14 amino acids. V lost 2 bases to trimming and J lost 4 bases; unmatched junction nucleotides: 1. The CDR3 reads CASSQLAGYNEQFF. In DNA, the CDR3 is TGTGCCAGCAGCCAATTAGCGGGGTACAATGAGCAGTTCTTC.

The rearrangement uses TRBV28 and TRBJ2-3, with 7 nucleotides matching TRBD2. Germline V gene lookup returns CDR1 MDHEN and CDR2 SYDVKM. The trim removed 3 bases at V and 5 bases at J, leaving 8 bases unmatched. This CDR3 has 15 residues. CDR3 region: CASSLASGTGDTQYF. The CDR3, as DNA: TGTGCCAGCAGTTTGGCTAGCGGAACTGGAGATACGCAGTATTTT.

The CDR3 protein is CASSIFSGGSASSYEQYF. In DNA form, the CDR3 reads TGTGCCAGTAGTATATTCAGCGGGGGTTCGGCAAGTTCCTACGAGCAGTACTTC. The chain couples TRBV19 to TRBJ2-7; TRBD2 aligns across 8 bases. V was clipped by 2 bases and J by 1 base; unmatched bases: 13. There are 18 residues in the CDR3. Germline CDR1 is LNHDA and CDR2 is SQIVND (reference sequence).

This clone has only a few counts. The rearrangement uses TRBV5-6 and TRBJ2-1, with TRBD2 matching over 9 bases. The germline gives CDR1 SGHDT, CDR2 YYEEEE. The CDR3 is 17 residues long. The V segment lost 0 bases and the J segment 8 bases; nucleotides outside the gene matches: 12. CDR3 DNA sequence: TGTGCCAGCAGCTTGGATAGCGGGGGCTCCTATCACGATGAGCAGTTCTTC. Encoded protein: CASSLDSGGSYHDEQFF.

This clone was seen only once. The sample contains more than one DNA sequence encoding this CDR3. This chain connects TRBV28 to TRBJ1-2; D uncertain. V lost 4 bases and J lost 2, with 5 bases in between. Germline V gene sequence: CDR1 MDHEN, CDR2 SYDVKM. The CDR3 covers 12 residues. CDR3 in amino acids: CASSSGNYGYTF. The CDR3 DNA is TGTGCCAGCAGTTCCGGGAACTATGGCTACACCTTC.

V and J are TRBV2 and TRBJ1-3; D may be TRBD1 (5 bases). This CDR3 region has 14 residues. Germline CDR1 and CDR2: SNHLY and FYNNEI. Deletions cut 6 bases from V and 2 bases from J, with 11 bases between. The CDR3 DNA reads TGTGCCAGCAGCGCAGGGATACCTGGAAACACCATATATTTT. Its translation is CASSAGIPGNTIYF.

The sample holds a few counts of this clone. This chain joins TRBV7-9 and TRBJ1-1; 7 bases map to TRBD1. Trimming at V came to 1 base and at J to 6 bases, leaving 11 bases not matched to a gene. The germline CDR1 and CDR2 sequences are SEHNR and FQNEAQ (reference sequence). The CDR3 contains 16 residues. CDR3 region: CASSLERPTGEAEAFF. The CDR3 DNA follows: TGTGCCAGCAGCTTAGAGAGGCCTACAGGGGAGGCTGAAGCTTTCTTT.

The chain employs TRBV21-1 and TRBJ2-7; the table's D call, TRBD1, has no DNA check behind it. TRBV21-1 is termed a pseudogene. CDR3 length: 13 amino acids. The DNA for the CDR3 is TGTGCCAGCAGCGGACAGGGTTACTACGAGCAGTACTTC. It translates to CASSGQGYYEQYF.

This chain connects TRBV19 to TRBJ2-5; 11 positions match TRBD2. The CDR3 is 13 amino acids. J lost 9 bases, V lost 6 bases, and 6 bases had no gene match. Germline CDR1 is LNHDA and CDR2 is SQIVND (reference sequence). CDR3 protein: CASRTLAGGPQYF. The CDR3 nucleotides read TGTGCCAGTAGAACCCTAGCGGGGGGTCCCCAGTACTTC.

This clone showed up just a few times. V gene TRBV7-3 combines with J gene TRBJ2-1, with D maybe TRBD2 (5 bases). The CDR3 totals 15 residues. Germline loops: CDR1 SGHTA, CDR2 FQGTGA. The V and J ends lost 0 bases and 2 bases respectively, with 8 bases between them. The CDR3 DNA is TGTGCCAGCAGCTTAACGGGGAGCCCCTACAATGAGCAGTTCTTC. Translation gives CASSLTGSPYNEQFF. Drawing the rest from reference TRBV7-3 and TRBJ2-1, the complete variable domain is GAGVSQTPSNKVTEKGKYVELRCDPISGHTALYWYRQSLGQGPEFLIYFQGTGAADDSGLPNDRFFAVRPEGSVSTLKIQRTERGDSAVYLCASSLTGSPYNEQFFGPGTRLTVL.

This chain joins TRBV11-3 and TRBJ1-1; D is undetermined. Germline V CDR1 and CDR2: SGHNT, YENEEA. The ends were cut back, 5 bases at V and 5 bases at J, with 15 bases in the middle. This CDR3 has 14 residues. The chain's CDR3 is CASSPGWGGTEAFF. CDR3 DNA sequence: TGTGCCAGCAGCCCGGGGTGGGGTGGTACTGAAGCTTTCTTT.

The rearrangement uses TRBV7-2 and TRBJ1-2, with 7 bases matching TRBD1. There are 15 residues in the CDR3. Germline-derived CDR1 and CDR2 are SGHTA and FQGNSA. Unmatched junction bases numbered 9, after V lost 3 bases and J lost 5 bases. As DNA, the CDR3 is TGTGCCAGCAGCTTTGCCGGGACAGATTTTTATGGCTACACCTTC. This translates into CASSFAGTDFYGYTF. The full variable domain, rest sourced from reference TRBV7-2 and TRBJ1-2, is GAGVSQSPSNKVTEKGKDVELRCDPISGHTALYWYRQSLGQGLEFLIYFQGNSAPDKSGLPSDRFSAERTGGSVSTLTIQRTQQEDSAVYLCASSFAGTDFYGYTFGSGTRLTVV.

The chain links TRBV5-6 to TRBJ1-5; 7 nucleotides line up with TRBD1. The CDR3 sequence is 17 residues long. CDR1 is SGHDT and CDR2 is YYEEEE in the germline V gene. V gave up 3 bases and J gave up 0 bases; unmatched junction bases: 9. The DNA of the CDR3 is TGTGCCAGCAGCTCCCGCCGACAGGGCATTAGCAATCAGCCCCAGCATTTT. It is translated as CASSSRRQGISNQPQHF.

The V call is TRBV2, the J call TRBJ2-3; no definite D call. The V gene's germline CDR1 is SNHLY and CDR2 FYNNEI. The CDR3 is 12 amino acids. V lost 7 bases and J 4 bases, leaving 9 bases between the germline ends. The CDR3 nucleotides are TGTGCCAGCATCCCCGAGGCAGATACGCAGTATTTT. This sequence encodes CASIPEADTQYF.

The chain has TRBV5-1 and TRBJ1-1; D not resolved. Germline-derived CDR1 and CDR2 are SGHRS and YFSETQ. This CDR3 has 14 residues. V lost 4 bases to trimming and J lost 7 bases, with 17 bases between them. The CDR3 here is CASSTAGKMDEAFF. The CDR3 DNA is TGCGCCAGCAGCACGGCAGGCAAAATGGATGAAGCTTTCTTT.

The chain links TRBV5-1 to TRBJ2-3, with 12 nucleotides matching TRBD1. The ends lost 3 bases at V and 3 bases at J; junction bases unmatched: 5. Germline V lookup: CDR1 SGHRS, CDR2 YFSETQ. This CDR3 is 16 amino acids long. The CDR3 region has the DNA TGCGCCAGCAGCTCCCCGGGACAGGGGGCAACAGATACGCAGTATTTT. Residues: CASSSPGQGATDTQYF.

The J gene is TRBJ1-5, the V gene TRBV7-3; 8 bases fit TRBD1. Germline assignment: CDR1 SGHTA and CDR2 FQGTGA. With V trimmed by 5 bases and J by 7 bases, 13 bases remained unmatched. This CDR3 contains 16 residues. In DNA form, the CDR3 reads TGTGCCAGCAGCCTTCCCCATGGACAGGGAGGACAGCCCCAGCATTTT. Translated: CASSLPHGQGGQPQHF.

The V gene is TRBV7-9, the J gene TRBJ2-7; D gene ambiguous. Trimming pared 2 bases from V and 5 bases from J, leaving 7 bases between. CDR3 size: 12 residues. Germline CDR1 and CDR2: SEHNR and FQNEAQ (reference sequence). The CDR3 bases are TGTGCCAGCAGCTTATCCAGGAACGAGCAGTACTTC. Encoded protein: CASSLSRNEQYF.

This clone was recorded a few times. The chain combines TRBV20-1 with TRBJ1-2, with unresolved D. Germline lookup yields CDR1 DFQATT and CDR2 SNEGSKA (reference sequence). CDR3 length: 10 amino acids. V gave up 3 bases and J gave up 8 bases, with 7 bases separating them. CDR3 region: CSASVSGYTF. The DNA of the CDR3 is TGCAGTGCTAGCGTTAGCGGCTACACCTTC.

The V and J genes are TRBV6-6 and TRBJ2-7; 10 positions agree with TRBD2. J lost 2 bases, V lost 6 bases, and 10 bases had no gene match. CDR3 length: 16 residues. The germline CDR1 and CDR2 sequences are MNHNY and SVGAGI (reference sequence). CDR3 region: CASSRVPSGGAYEQYF. Written as DNA, the CDR3 is TGTGCCAGCAGCCGAGTACCTAGCGGGGGAGCCTACGAGCAGTACTTC.

The chain uses TRBV28 and TRBJ2-7; the D gene is possibly TRBD1 (7 bases). Germline CDR1 and CDR2: MDHEN and SYDVKM. The CDR3 extends over 14 amino acids. The germline V and J ends were trimmed by 7 bases and 2 bases, with 15 bases remaining between them. The CDR3 DNA reads as TGTGCCAGCACCTCCGCGGGGACAGCCTACGAGCAGTACTTC. Its protein product is CASTSAGTAYEQYF.